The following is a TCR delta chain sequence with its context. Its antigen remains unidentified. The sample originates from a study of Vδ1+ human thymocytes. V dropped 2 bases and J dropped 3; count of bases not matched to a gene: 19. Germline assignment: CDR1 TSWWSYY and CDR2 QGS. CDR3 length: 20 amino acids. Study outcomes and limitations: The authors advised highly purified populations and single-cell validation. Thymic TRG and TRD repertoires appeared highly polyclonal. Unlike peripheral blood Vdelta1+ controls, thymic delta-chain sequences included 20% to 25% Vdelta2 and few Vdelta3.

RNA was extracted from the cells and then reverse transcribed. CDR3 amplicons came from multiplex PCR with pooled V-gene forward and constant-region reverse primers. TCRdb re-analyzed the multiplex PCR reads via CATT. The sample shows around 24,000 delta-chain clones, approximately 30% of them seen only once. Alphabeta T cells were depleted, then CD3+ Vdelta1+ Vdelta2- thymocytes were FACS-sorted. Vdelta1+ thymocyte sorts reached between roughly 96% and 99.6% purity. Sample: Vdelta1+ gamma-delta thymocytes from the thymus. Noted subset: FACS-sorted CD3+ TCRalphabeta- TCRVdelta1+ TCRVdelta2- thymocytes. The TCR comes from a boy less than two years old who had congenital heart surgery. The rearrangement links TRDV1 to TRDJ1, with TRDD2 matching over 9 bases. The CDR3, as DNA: TGTGCTCTTGGGGAAATGTGTATGGGTCCTTCCTACGTCTGGGCCGATAAACTCATCTTT. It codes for CALGEMCMGPSYVWADKLIF.